This TCR beta chain stems from a study of blood T cell repertoires in COVID-19. In terms of age and location, participants ranged from about 18 to 90 years and lived in roughly 22 US areas. Membership in each cohort depended on participant-reported clinical history. Measured with immunoSEQ multiplex PCR; TCRdb has only the in-frame clones, and not every one. The sample lists some 180,000 clones, about 80% occurring once. From germline, CDR1 is MNHEY and CDR2 SVGAGI. CDR3 size: 14 residues. Trimming stripped 0 bases from V and 2 bases from J, with 8 bases between. This clone was detected a few times. This chain joins TRBV6-5 and TRBJ2-7; no reliable D call. The origin of this receptor is a woman aged 60 to 75 with acute COVID-19. The sample was PBMCs or T cells enriched from blood (not recorded which). The CDR3 coding sequence is TGTGCCAGCAGTTACTCGATACGGGCCTACGAGCAGTACTTC. This translates into CASSYSIRAYEQYF.